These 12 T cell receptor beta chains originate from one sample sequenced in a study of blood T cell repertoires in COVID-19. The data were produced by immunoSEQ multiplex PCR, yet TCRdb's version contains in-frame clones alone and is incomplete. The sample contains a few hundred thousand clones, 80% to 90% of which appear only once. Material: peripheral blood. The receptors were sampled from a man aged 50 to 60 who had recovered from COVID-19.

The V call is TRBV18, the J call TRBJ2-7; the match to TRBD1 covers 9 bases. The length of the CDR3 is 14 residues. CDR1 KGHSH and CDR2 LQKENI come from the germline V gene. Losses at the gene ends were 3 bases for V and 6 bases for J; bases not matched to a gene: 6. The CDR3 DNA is TGTGCCAGCTCACCGGTCACAGGGGGCAGCGAGCAGTACTTC. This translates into CASSPVTGGSEQYF.

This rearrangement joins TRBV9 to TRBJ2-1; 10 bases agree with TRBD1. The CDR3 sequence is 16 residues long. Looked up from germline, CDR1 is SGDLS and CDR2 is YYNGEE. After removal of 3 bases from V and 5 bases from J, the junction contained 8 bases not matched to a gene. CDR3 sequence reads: CASSARQGAVNNEQFF. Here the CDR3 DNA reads TGTGCCAGCAGCGCTAGACAGGGGGCGGTCAACAATGAGCAGTTCTTC. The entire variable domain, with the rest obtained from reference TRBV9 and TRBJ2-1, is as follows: DSGVTQTPKHLITATGQRVTLRCSPRSGDLSVYWYQQSLDQGLQFLIQYYNGEERAKGNILERFSAQQFPDLHSELNLSSLELGDSALYFCASSARQGAVNNEQFFGPGTRLTVL.

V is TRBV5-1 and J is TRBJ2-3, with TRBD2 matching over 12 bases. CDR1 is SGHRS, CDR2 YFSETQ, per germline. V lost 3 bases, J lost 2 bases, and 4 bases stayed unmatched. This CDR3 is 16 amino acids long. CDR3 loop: CASSWGTSGLTDTQYF. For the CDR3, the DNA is TGCGCCAGCAGCTGGGGGACTAGCGGGCTCACAGATACGCAGTATTTT.

CDR3 sequence reads: CASSLRTGGLETQYF. As DNA, the CDR3 is TGTGCCAGCAGCCTTAGGACAGGGGGGCTAGAGACCCAGTACTTC. This chain uses TRBV3-1 (or the pseudogene TRBV3-2) with TRBJ2-5; 10 bases align to TRBD1. CDR1 and CDR2 (germline): LGHDT, YNNKEL (reference sequence). Trimming at V came to 4 bases and at J to 4 bases, leaving 6 bases not matched to a gene. The CDR3 consists of 15 residues.

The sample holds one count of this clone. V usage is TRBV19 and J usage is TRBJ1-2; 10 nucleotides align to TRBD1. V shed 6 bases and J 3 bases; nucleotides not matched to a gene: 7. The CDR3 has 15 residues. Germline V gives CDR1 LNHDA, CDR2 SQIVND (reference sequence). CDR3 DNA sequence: TGTGCCAGTAGGCGGGGACAGGGGATCTACTATGGCTACACCTTC. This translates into CASRRGQGIYYGYTF.

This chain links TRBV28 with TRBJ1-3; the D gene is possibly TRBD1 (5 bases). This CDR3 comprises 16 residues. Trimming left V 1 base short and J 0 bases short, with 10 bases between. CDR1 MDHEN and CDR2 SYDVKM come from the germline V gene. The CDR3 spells CASSLLGGPSGNTIYF. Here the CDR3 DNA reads TGTGCCAGCAGTTTATTGGGGGGACCCTCTGGAAACACCATATATTTT.

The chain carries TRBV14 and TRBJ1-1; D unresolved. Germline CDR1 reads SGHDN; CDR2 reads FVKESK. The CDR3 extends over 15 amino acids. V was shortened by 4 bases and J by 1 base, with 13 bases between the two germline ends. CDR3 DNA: TGTGCCAGCAGCCGCCGACAAGACCGGAACACTGAAGCTTTCTTT. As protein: CASSRRQDRNTEAFF.

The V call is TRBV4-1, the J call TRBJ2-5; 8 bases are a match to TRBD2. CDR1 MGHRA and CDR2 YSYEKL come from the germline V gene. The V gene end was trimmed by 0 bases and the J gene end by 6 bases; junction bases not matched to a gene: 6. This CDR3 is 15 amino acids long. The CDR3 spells CASSQERGAAKTQYF. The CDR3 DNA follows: TGCGCCAGCAGCCAAGAGCGGGGGGCAGCGAAGACCCAGTACTTC.

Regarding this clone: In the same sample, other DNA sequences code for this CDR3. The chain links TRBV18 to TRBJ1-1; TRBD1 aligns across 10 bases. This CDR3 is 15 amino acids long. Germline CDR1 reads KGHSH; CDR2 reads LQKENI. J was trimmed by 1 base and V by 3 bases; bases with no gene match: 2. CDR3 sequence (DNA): TGTGCCAGCTCACCGGGGACAGGGGCGAACACTGAAGCTTTCTTT. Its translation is CASSPGTGANTEAFF.

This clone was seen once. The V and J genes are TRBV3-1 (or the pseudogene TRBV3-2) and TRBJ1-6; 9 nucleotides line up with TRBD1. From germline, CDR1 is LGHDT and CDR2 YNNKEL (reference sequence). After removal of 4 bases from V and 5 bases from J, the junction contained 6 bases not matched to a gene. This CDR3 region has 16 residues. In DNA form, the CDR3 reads TGTGCCAGCAGCCCGGGACAGGGTATTAATAATTCACCCCTCCACTTT. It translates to CASSPGQGINNSPLHF.

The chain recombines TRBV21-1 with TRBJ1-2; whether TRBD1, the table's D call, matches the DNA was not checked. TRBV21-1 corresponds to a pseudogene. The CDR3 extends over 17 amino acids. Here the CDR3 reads CASSKALQGDTNYGYTF. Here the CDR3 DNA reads TGTGCCAGCAGCAAAGCGCTGCAGGGGGATACTAACTATGGCTACACCTTC.

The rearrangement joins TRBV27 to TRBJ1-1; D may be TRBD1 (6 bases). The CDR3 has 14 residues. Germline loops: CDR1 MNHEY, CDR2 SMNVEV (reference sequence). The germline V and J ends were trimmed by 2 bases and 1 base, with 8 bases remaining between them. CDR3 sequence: CASSLGGPNTEAFF. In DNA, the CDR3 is TGTGCCAGCAGTTTAGGGGGCCCGAACACTGAAGCTTTCTTT.